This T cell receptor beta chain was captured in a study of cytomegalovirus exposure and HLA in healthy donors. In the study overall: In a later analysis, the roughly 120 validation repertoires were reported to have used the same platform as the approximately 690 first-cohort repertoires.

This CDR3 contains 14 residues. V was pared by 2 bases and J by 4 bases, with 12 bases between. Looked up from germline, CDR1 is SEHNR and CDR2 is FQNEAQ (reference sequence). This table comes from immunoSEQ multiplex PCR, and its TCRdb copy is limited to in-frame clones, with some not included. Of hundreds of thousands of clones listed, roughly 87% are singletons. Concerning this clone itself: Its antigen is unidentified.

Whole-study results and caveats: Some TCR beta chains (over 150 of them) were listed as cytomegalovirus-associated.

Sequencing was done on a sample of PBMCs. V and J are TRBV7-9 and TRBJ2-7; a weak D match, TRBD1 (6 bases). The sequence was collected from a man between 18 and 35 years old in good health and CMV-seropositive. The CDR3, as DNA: TGTGCCAGCAGCTTAAGGGACATGGAGTACGAGCAGTACTTC. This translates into CASSLRDMEYEQYF.